This T cell receptor (beta chain) was captured in a study of T-cell memory formation after mild COVID-19 (dated by TCRdb to the early 2020s). Background on the whole study: TCR sequence clusters from the two donors were largely donor specific. Longitudinal TCRalpha and TCRbeta repertoire sequencing tracked T-cell clones expanding and contracting after mild COVID-19 in a couple of donors. The cohort was made up of two young adult volunteers, one female and one male, who were previously healthy.

Ficoll-Paque density gradient centrifugation was used to isolate PBMCs. Sequenced using an Illumina NovaSeq 6000. TCRalpha and TCRbeta cDNA libraries were constructed by 5'RACE with constant-segment primers, with sample barcodes and unique molecular identifiers being introduced. RNA was extracted from every sample with Trizol reagent. Libraries were amplified in two PCR steps, with a second sample barcode and Illumina TruSeq adapters added in the second step. Libraries were sequenced on an Illumina NovaSeq with 2 x 150 bp paired-end reads. In the authors' own workflow: Reads were demultiplexed and collapsed into UMI-guided consensus sequences with migec v1.2.7. Using mixcr v2.1.11, UMI consensuses were aligned to TRA and TRB V and J templates and then assembled into clonotypes. Expanded or contracted clonotypes were those called significant by both edgeR and NoisET, with noise models trained on biological replicates. For edgeR calls, a false discovery rate-adjusted p below 0.01 and a log2 fold-change threshold of 1 were applied. PCA with hierarchical clustering of max-normalized trajectories of the 1000 most abundant clonotypes was used as exploratory dynamics analysis. The CD4 or CD8 phenotype of responding clones was assigned using the separately sequenced CD4+ and CD8+ repertoires. The public sequencing data were trimmed at Q25 with fastp and processed into clonotypes with MiXCR by TCRdb, which kept only in-frame beta chains. Each record represents a unique CDR3 protein, reported with the most common genes and DNA among its rows. The V and J calls come from TCRdb's annotation, not from the publication. Recorded for this sample are 170,000 or so distinct CDR3 sequences; roughly 23% of them occurred a single time. The ten largest make up 23% of the sample.

The research as a whole found: Contracting CD4+ clones turned up mainly in the CM and EM memory subsets, whereas EMRA was where CD8+ clones were enriched. From day 15 to 85, contracting clones showed balanced CD4/CD8 phenotypes, whereas a second wave of clones that expanded from day 15 to 37 leaned towards CD4+. The second-wave clones that peaked on day 37 were not confirmed to be SARS-CoV-2 specific. Some responding clones were detected in pre-infection memory, suggesting pre-existing cross-reactive memory T cells joined the SARS-CoV-2 response. The study included only two mild cases, and larger cohorts that include severe cases with pre-infection samples were judged to be necessary.

With respect to this clonotype: Its antigen is unknown. No much larger clone exists at a distance of one base, and base qualities are not known.

The CDR3 runs 17 residues from the cysteine to the phenylalanine. Only the CDR3 portion is preserved as DNA: 51 bases, with reading frame beginning at the first base. Trimming at the junction amounts to 1 base on V and 5 bases on J, and the germline ends lie 20 bases apart. CDR1 and CDR2 (MNHEY, SVGEGT) derive from the germline V gene. The chain employs TRBV6-2 or TRBV6-3 and TRBJ2-5; the D segment could be TRBD2, given 6 matching bases. The TCR originated in an adult woman who had mild COVID-19 (a few samples of this study predate the infection). The sample titles of this study are shuffled in the database, so cell type and time point are left out; the donor was told from shared clones. The sample taken for sequencing was PBMCs or a T cell subset sorted from them (not recorded which). The CDR3 protein: CASSYWYGGPSGETQYF. The DNA sequence is given as TGTGCCAGCAGTTACTGGTATGGAGGGCCCTCGGGGGAGACCCAGTACTTC.